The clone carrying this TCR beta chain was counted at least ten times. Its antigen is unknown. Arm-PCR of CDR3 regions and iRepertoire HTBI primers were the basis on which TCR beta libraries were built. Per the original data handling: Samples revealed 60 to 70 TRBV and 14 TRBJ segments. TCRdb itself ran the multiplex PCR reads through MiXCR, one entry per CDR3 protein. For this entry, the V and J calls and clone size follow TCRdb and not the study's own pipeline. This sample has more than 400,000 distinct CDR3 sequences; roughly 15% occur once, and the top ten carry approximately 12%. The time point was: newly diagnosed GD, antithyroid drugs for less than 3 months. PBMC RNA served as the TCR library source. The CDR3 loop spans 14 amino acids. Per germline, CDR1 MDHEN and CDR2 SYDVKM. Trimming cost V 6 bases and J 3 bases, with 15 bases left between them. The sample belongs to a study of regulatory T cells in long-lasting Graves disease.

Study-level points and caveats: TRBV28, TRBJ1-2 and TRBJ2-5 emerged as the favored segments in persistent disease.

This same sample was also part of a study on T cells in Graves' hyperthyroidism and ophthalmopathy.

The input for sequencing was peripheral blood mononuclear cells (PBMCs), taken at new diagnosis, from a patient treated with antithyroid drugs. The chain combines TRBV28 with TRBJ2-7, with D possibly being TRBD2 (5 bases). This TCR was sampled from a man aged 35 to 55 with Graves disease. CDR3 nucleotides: TGTGCCAGCAGCCTCTCGGCGGGCTTCTACGAGCAGTACTTC. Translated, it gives CASSLSAGFYEQYF. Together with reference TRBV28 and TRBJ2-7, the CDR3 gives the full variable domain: DVKVTQSSRYLVKRTGEKVFLECVQDMDHENMFWYRQDPGLGLRLIYFSYDVKMKEKGDIPEGYSVSREKKERFSLILESASTNQTSMYLCASSLSAGFYEQYFGPGTRLTVT.